This TCR beta chain was observed in a study of T cell clonotyping in hematopoietic cell transplantation. Study at large: Recipient samples before transplant were obtained post-cytoreduction. Notes on the study in general: CD4 and CD8 repertoire contributions could not be separated without sorting. Pathologically expanded recipient clonotypes increased progressively from day 30 to day 180 as diversity fell. Broader posttransplant TCR repertoire diversity was predicted by graft donor and pretransplant recipient Inverse Simpson Index values.

As for time point: recipient sample about 28 days before transplant, after cytoreduction. This clone was counted once. Its antigen remains unknown. V lost 4 bases, J lost 7 bases, and 14 bases lay in between. This CDR3 contains 14 residues. Germline V gene sequence: CDR1 SGHRS, CDR2 YFSETQ. Profiled with immunoSEQ multiplex PCR; TCRdb holds only in-frame clones, not every one. Of about 45,000 clones listed, about four fifths are singletons. The sequencing here drew on peripheral blood mononuclear cells, taken before stem cell transplant. This TCR came from a man aged 55 to 70 with myelodysplastic syndrome. Some clones in this sample may be carry-over from other donors' samples. V gene TRBV5-1 combines with J gene TRBJ1-4; D may be TRBD1 (5 bases). The CDR3 sequence: CASSGGTEGEKLFF. DNA of the CDR3: TGCGCCAGCAGCGGGGGGACCGAGGGTGAAAAACTGTTTTTT. Based on the CDR3 plus reference TRBV5-1 and TRBJ1-4, the full variable domain is KAGVTQTPRYLIKTRGQQVTLSCSPISGHRSVSWYQQTPGQGLQFLFEYFSETQRNKGNFPGRFSGRQFSNSRSEMNVSTLELGDSALYLCASSGGTEGEKLFFGSGTQLSVL.